Each of the 21 T cell receptor beta chains below was sequenced from the same sample in a study of T cells in Graves' hyperthyroidism and ophthalmopathy. From RNA transcripts, TCR beta CDR3 regions were amplified. HTBI primers were the set used in a first-round RT-PCR of the TCR CDR3. Each CDR3 protein is one row after TCRdb ran MiXCR on the multiplex PCR reads. The profile shows about 760,000 distinct CDR3 sequences, 35% of them singletons. The sequenced sample was blood. These TCRs come from a woman aged 40 to 50 with Graves' hyperthyroidism.

This clonotype was seen ten or more times. The genes are TRBV10-3 and TRBJ1-1; D may be TRBD1 (5 bases). From germline, CDR1 is ENHRY and CDR2 SYGVKD. The germline V and J ends were trimmed by 6 bases and 1 base, with 9 bases remaining between them. The CDR3 contains 13 residues. CDR3 in DNA: TGTGCCATCAGAATGGACAAGAACACTGAAGCTTTCTTT. Translated: CAIRMDKNTEAFF.

V and J are TRBV6-2 or TRBV6-3 and TRBJ1-6; TRBD1 might be the D (5 bases). The ends were cut back, 10 bases at V and 1 base at J, with 26 bases in the middle. The CDR3 length is 19 residues. Germline loops: CDR1 MNHEY, CDR2 SVGEGT. CDR3 DNA sequence: TGTGCCAACACTCCGGAGGAACAGGATCGCCCGTCCTATAATTCACCCCTCCACTTT. Translated, it gives CANTPEEQDRPSYNSPLHF.

There are many counts of this clonotype. This chain connects TRBV7-8 to TRBJ2-7; 7 bases fit TRBD2. Germline trimming cut 1 base from V and 1 base from J; bases unmatched to any gene: 4. Germline CDR1 is SGHVS and CDR2 is FQNEAQ. This CDR3 has 15 amino acids. CDR3 bases: TGTGCCAGCAGCTTAGAACTAGCGAAGTCCTACGAGCAGTACTTC. Encoded protein: CASSLELAKSYEQYF.

The chain links TRBV10-3 to TRBJ2-5; possibly TRBD1 for D (6 bases). The V and J ends lost 3 bases and 2 bases respectively, with 13 bases between them. The germline CDR1 and CDR2 sequences are ENHRY and SYGVKD. This CDR3 has 15 amino acids. DNA for the CDR3: TGTGCCATCAGTGACGTTATCGGACAGCAAGAGACCCAGTACTTC. Translating it yields CAISDVIGQQETQYF.

This clonotype was observed a few times. V is TRBV6-1 and J is TRBJ2-7, with 11 bases matching TRBD2. CDR1 is MNHNS, CDR2 SASEGT, per germline. CDR3 length equals 14 residues. The ends lost 9 bases at V and 2 bases at J; junction bases unmatched: 6. CDR3 residues: CASKIAGGAYEQYF. The CDR3 DNA is TGTGCCAGTAAAATAGCGGGAGGGGCCTACGAGCAGTACTTC.

Of note for this clonotype: A read error is possible here, since a much larger clone lies one base away. Here the CDR3 omits its conserved ending phenylalanine or tryptophan, so a read error is the likely source. The rearrangement joins TRBV12-3 or TRBV12-4 to TRBJ1-6; weak D call: TRBD1 (6 bases). This CDR3 comprises 14 residues. V lost 8 bases and J lost 2, with 10 bases in between. For the CDR3, the DNA is TGTGCCAGCCAGGACAGAGCCTATAATTCACCCCTCCACCTT. It translates to CASQDRAYNSPLHL.

The chain joins TRBV7-2 to TRBJ2-2; 9 bases map to TRBD2. The trim removed 4 bases at V and 3 bases at J, leaving 3 bases unmatched. The germline V gene has CDR1 SGHTA and CDR2 FQGNSA. The CDR3 has 15 amino acids. The CDR3 DNA reads as TGTGCCAGCAGCTCGCTAGCGGGGTACACCGGGGAGCTGTTTTTT. Its protein product is CASSSLAGYTGELFF. Based on the CDR3 plus reference TRBV7-2 and TRBJ2-2, the full variable domain is GAGVSQSPSNKVTEKGKDVELRCDPISGHTALYWYRQSLGQGLEFLIYFQGNSAPDKSGLPSDRFSAERTGGSVSTLTIQRTQQEDSAVYLCASSSLAGYTGELFFGEGSRLTVL.

This clonotype was seen repeatedly, ten times or more. The chain combines TRBV29-1 with TRBJ1-5, with D uncertain. The germline V gene has CDR1 SQVTM and CDR2 ANQGSEA. CDR3 length: 12 residues. V lost 6 bases and J lost 1, with 7 bases in between. This CDR3 is CSVQESNQPQHF. CDR3 sequence (DNA): TGCAGCGTCCAGGAGAGCAATCAGCCCCAGCATTTT.

This CDR3 reads CGDREGQGSSPLHF. As DNA, the CDR3 is TGCGGGGACAGGGAAGGCCAGGGGAGTTCGCCCCTCCACTTT. The rearrangement joins TRBV20-1 to TRBJ1-6; TRBD1 matches 9 bases. CDR1 is DFQATT and CDR2 is SNEGSKA in the germline V gene (reference sequence). The CDR3 consists of 14 residues.

This chain links TRBV6-6 with TRBJ2-7; TRBD1 matches 7 bases. Per germline, CDR1 MNHNY and CDR2 SVGAGI (reference sequence). The CDR3 has 15 residues. With 2 bases clipped from V and 0 bases from J, the junction kept 4 bases outside the gene matches. The CDR3 DNA follows: TGTGCCAGCAGTTACGACAGGGCCAGCTCCTACGAGCAGTACTTC. It is translated as CASSYDRASSYEQYF.

The chain combines TRBV20-1 with TRBJ1-1, with TRBD1 identical over 9 bases. V trimming: 6 bases; J trimming: 4 bases; junction bases outside the gene matches: 12. Looked up from germline, CDR1 is DFQATT and CDR2 is SNEGSKA (reference sequence). CDR3 length equals 15 residues. DNA for the CDR3: TGCAGTGCCGAGGGCCCCTACAGGGGGCTCACTGAAGCTTTCTTT. This codes for CSAEGPYRGLTEAFF.

Of note for this clonotype: It may be a read error: a sequence one base away is much more abundant. V and J are TRBV6-2 or TRBV6-3 and TRBJ1-1; TRBD1 aligns across 7 bases. With V trimmed by 6 bases and J by 3 bases, 13 bases remained unmatched. The V gene's germline CDR1 is MNHEY and CDR2 SVGEGT. The CDR3 is made up of 16 amino acids. The CDR3 coding sequence is TGTGCCAGCAGCGTAGGCCTTTCAGGGGGGGACACTGAAGCTTTCTTT. This encodes CASSVGLSGGDTEAFF.

This clonotype was seen many times. The chain has TRBV7-2 and TRBJ2-5; 7 nucleotides line up with TRBD2. This CDR3 spans 15 amino acids. CDR1 and CDR2 from the germline V gene are SGHTA and FQGNSA. V shed 1 base, J shed 7 bases, and the junction held 9 bases outside the gene matches. The CDR3 DNA reads as TGTGCCAGCAGCTTAGGCAGCGGGGTTAAAGGGACCCAGTACTTC. This encodes CASSLGSGVKGTQYF. The whole variable domain, filled in from reference TRBV7-2 and TRBJ2-5, reads GAGVSQSPSNKVTEKGKDVELRCDPISGHTALYWYRQSLGQGLEFLIYFQGNSAPDKSGLPSDRFSAERTGGSVSTLTIQRTQQEDSAVYLCASSLGSGVKGTQYFGPGTRLLVL.

This clonotype has ten or more counts. The V call is TRBV20-1, the J call TRBJ2-5; a possible D gene is TRBD2 (5 bases). The CDR3 totals 13 residues. V was pared by 3 bases and J by 5 bases, with 13 bases between. CDR1 is DFQATT, CDR2 SNEGSKA, per germline (reference sequence). As DNA, the CDR3 is TGCAGTGCTAGTGTACGGGAAAGGGAGACCCAGTACTTC. Translation: CSASVRERETQYF.

This clonotype was recorded at least ten times. The chain employs TRBV20-1 and TRBJ1-5; 8 bases line up with TRBD1. This CDR3 has 17 residues. The V segment lost 1 base and the J segment 2 bases; nucleotides outside the gene matches: 10. Germline-derived CDR1 and CDR2 are DFQATT and SNEGSKA (reference sequence). The CDR3 reads CSARVWGRGHGNQPQHF. In DNA, the CDR3 is TGCAGTGCTAGAGTTTGGGGCAGGGGGCATGGCAATCAGCCCCAGCATTTT.

This clonotype was counted at least ten times. J is TRBJ1-2 and V is TRBV7-2; D gene unclear. Germline V gives CDR1 SGHTA, CDR2 FQGNSA. The CDR3 spans 13 residues. V shed 6 bases and J shed 7 bases, with 15 bases lying between them. CDR3 sequence reads: CASSLDVLSGYTF. Written as DNA, the CDR3 is TGTGCCAGCAGTTTGGACGTTCTCTCTGGCTACACCTTC.

Points on this clonotype: Being one base from a much bigger clone, this may be a read error. CDR3 loop: CASSIPGMPAGLFF. The CDR3 coding sequence is TGTGCCAGTAGTATTCCCGGGATGCCCGCAGGACTGTTTTTT. The rearrangement uses TRBV19 and TRBJ1-4, with no clear D. Germline loops: CDR1 LNHDA, CDR2 SQIVND (reference sequence). V lost 3 bases, J lost 13 bases, and 18 bases lay in between. CDR3 length: 14 residues.

Of note for this clonotype: This may be a read error: a much more frequent sequence differs by one nucleotide. The chain is built from TRBV11-2 and TRBJ2-5; TRBD1 aligns across 7 bases. The V segment lost 2 bases and the J segment 9 bases; nucleotides outside the gene matches: 18. This CDR3 comprises 17 residues. Germline V lookup: CDR1 SGHAT, CDR2 FQNNGV. In nucleotides, the CDR3 is TGTGCCAGCAGCTTATCCCCAACGACAGGGCATGAGGTGTCCCAGTACTTC. This codes for CASSLSPTTGHEVSQYF.

The V gene is TRBV2, the J gene TRBJ2-5, with 8 bases aligning to TRBD2. Germline loops: CDR1 SNHLY, CDR2 FYNNEI. After removal of 3 bases from V and 5 bases from J, the junction contained 5 bases not matched to a gene. The CDR3 is made up of 14 amino acids. The CDR3 DNA sequence: TGTGCCAGCAGTGAGGCGGGAGGTTGGGAGACCCAGTACTTC. Translated: CASSEAGGWETQYF.

Remarks on this clonotype: It may be a read error: a sequence one base away is much more abundant. The gene calls are TRBV20-1 and TRBJ1-4; 7 bases fit TRBD1. V shed 6 bases and J 0 bases; nucleotides not matched to a gene: 4. CDR3 size: 14 residues. CDR1 and CDR2 from the germline V gene are DFQATT and SNEGSKA (reference sequence). The CDR3 DNA is TGCAGTGCCGAGGGACAGACAACTAATGAAAAACTGTTTTTT. Its translation is CSAEGQTTNEKLFF.

This sequence joins TRBV24-1 and TRBJ2-7; D gene ambiguous. V was shortened by 11 bases and J by 3 bases, with 22 bases between the two germline ends. The CDR3 runs to 15 residues. In germline, CDR1 is KGHDR, CDR2 SFDVKD. CDR3 bases: TGTGCCAGCTCACCGCGGCCCGATACTTACTACGAGCAGTACTTC. Translated: CASSPRPDTYYEQYF.